Below, 23 T cell receptor beta chains from the same sample are listed, as sequenced in a study of T cell responses to AZD1222 COVID-19 vaccine. The table came from immunoSEQ multiplex PCR; TCRdb's copy has only in-frame clones and leaves some out. The table records roughly 150,000 clones, approximately 89% of them present only once. This specimen was peripheral blood, taken 28 days after the second AZD1222 dose. The source of these receptors is an adult who received the AZD1222 COVID-19 vaccine.

CDR3 nucleotide sequence: TGTGCCAGCAGCTTGGCCGGGACAGGGGGAAAAGAGCAGTACTTC. It yields the protein CASSLAGTGGKEQYF. The rearrangement links TRBV5-4 to TRBJ2-7; the match to TRBD1 covers 11 bases. The V and J ends lost 0 bases and 7 bases, in that order; junction bases with no gene match: 6. This CDR3 has 15 amino acids. Germline values: CDR1 SGHNT, CDR2 YYREEE (reference sequence).

The CDR3 DNA sequence: TGTGCCAGCAGCTCCCCGACTAGCACTCACACAGATACGCAGTATTTT. The encoded protein is CASSSPTSTHTDTQYF. V usage is TRBV28 and J usage is TRBJ2-3; 7 bases map to TRBD2. Germline V gene lookup returns CDR1 MDHEN and CDR2 SYDVKM. The CDR3 is 16 residues long. The V segment lost 6 bases and the J segment 2 bases; nucleotides outside the gene matches: 11.

The genes are TRBV11-2 and TRBJ2-7, with a tentative D call TRBD1 (5 bases). The V gene lost 6 bases and the J gene lost 2 bases, with 20 bases spanning the gap. Looked up from germline, CDR1 is SGHAT and CDR2 is FQNNGV. CDR3 length equals 16 residues. The CDR3 DNA is TGTGCCAGCAGTTCTGCGCCAGGGTTAATCGCCTACGAGCAGTACTTC. It yields the protein CASSSAPGLIAYEQYF.

This clone was seen a handful of times. The same CDR3 also results from other DNA sequences found in this sample. This chain uses TRBV19 with TRBJ1-2; 7 bases map to TRBD1. J was trimmed by 7 bases and V by 3 bases; bases with no gene match: 5. Germline V lookup: CDR1 LNHDA, CDR2 SQIVND (reference sequence). The CDR3 loop spans 13 amino acids. The chain's CDR3 is CASSIGTVPGYTF. The CDR3 nucleotides read TGTGCCAGTAGTATTGGGACAGTGCCTGGCTACACCTTC.

This chain links TRBV7-3 with TRBJ1-2, with D uncertain. Trimming removed 1 base at V and 2 bases at J, with 8 bases between. Germline CDR1 is SGHTA and CDR2 is FQGTGA. CDR3 length: 14 residues. In DNA form, the CDR3 reads TGTGCCAGCAGCTTAAATGCCGGGAACTATGGCTACACCTTC. Protein product: CASSLNAGNYGYTF. The variable domain in full, completed from reference TRBV7-3 and TRBJ1-2, reads GAGVSQTPSNKVTEKGKYVELRCDPISGHTALYWYRQSLGQGPEFLIYFQGTGAADDSGLPNDRFFAVRPEGSVSTLKIQRTERGDSAVYLCASSLNAGNYGYTFGSGTRLTVV.

The rearrangement uses TRBV5-4 and TRBJ1-1; maybe TRBD1 (5 bases). The CDR3 covers 13 residues. With 4 bases removed from V and 1 base from J, the gap between germline ends came to 8 bases. Germline loops: CDR1 SGHNT, CDR2 YYREEE (reference sequence). DNA for the CDR3: TGTGCCAGCAGCATTACAGGGAACACTGAAGCTTTCTTT. Its translation is CASSITGNTEAFF.

The CDR3 DNA reads TGTGCCAGCAGCCTCTTAGGGGTGCCCTACGAGCAGTACTTC. Protein product: CASSLLGVPYEQYF. The chain employs TRBV3-1 (or the pseudogene TRBV3-2) and TRBJ2-7, with D possibly matching TRBD1 (5 bases). The V end lost 4 bases, the J end lost 2 bases, and 12 bases lay between the germline ends. CDR1 and CDR2 from the germline V gene are LGHDT and YNNKEL (reference sequence). The CDR3 loop spans 14 amino acids.

The chain joins TRBV7-8 to TRBJ2-7; 10 nucleotides agree with TRBD2. The CDR3 consists of 16 residues. The ends lost 0 bases at V and 2 bases at J; junction bases unmatched: 4. Germline V gives CDR1 SGHVS, CDR2 FQNEAQ. CDR3 in DNA: TGTGCCAGCAGCTTAGCCGGACTAGCGGACCCCTACGAGCAGTACTTC. Amino acid sequence: CASSLAGLADPYEQYF.

The chain is built from TRBV4-2 and TRBJ2-7; 9 nucleotides agree with TRBD1. Germline CDR1 and CDR2: LGHNA and YNFKEQ. The CDR3 runs to 18 residues. Trimming removed 2 bases from V and 4 bases from J; junction bases left unmatched: 15. The CDR3 reads CASSQLGGFGTGYYEQYF. Here the CDR3 DNA reads TGTGCCAGCAGCCAATTAGGGGGGTTTGGGACAGGGTATTACGAGCAGTACTTC.

The chain uses TRBV28 and TRBJ2-7; perhaps TRBD1 as D (5 bases). Germline V gene sequence: CDR1 MDHEN, CDR2 SYDVKM. V lost 6 bases to trimming and J lost 0 bases, with 9 bases between them. The CDR3 consists of 13 residues. As DNA, the CDR3 is TGTGCCAGCAGAACAGGAACCTCCTACGAGCAGTACTTC. As protein: CASRTGTSYEQYF.

This clone was detected only a few times. This rearrangement joins TRBV7-2 to TRBJ1-2; 8 nucleotides agree with TRBD1. Germline V CDR1 and CDR2: SGHTA, FQGNSA. The junction had 7 bases not matched to a gene; V was cut back by 5 bases and J by 5 bases. CDR3 length: 14 residues. CDR3 sequence reads: CASSRAGTGYGYTF. CDR3 nucleotide sequence: TGTGCCAGCAGCCGTGCCGGGACAGGTTATGGCTACACCTTC.

This clone occurred once. The chain combines TRBV28 with TRBJ1-2; D not certain. Looked up from germline, CDR1 is MDHEN and CDR2 is SYDVKM. The CDR3 length is 12 residues. Trimming removed 6 bases from V and 6 bases from J, with 11 bases in between. This CDR3 reads CASRTGPDGYTF. The CDR3 nucleotides are TGTGCCAGCAGGACGGGCCCGGATGGCTACACCTTC.

The chain joins TRBV3-1 (or the pseudogene TRBV3-2) to TRBJ1-2; no reliable D call. V shed 4 bases and J shed 6 bases, with 12 bases lying between them. The CDR3 totals 13 residues. Germline V gene lookup returns CDR1 LGHDT and CDR2 YNNKEL (reference sequence). In DNA form, the CDR3 reads TGTGCCAGCAGCCCATTCGACGGGAATGGCTACACCTTC. It translates to CASSPFDGNGYTF.

V and J are TRBV3-1 (or the pseudogene TRBV3-2) and TRBJ1-2; TRBD1 matches 7 bases. Germline V gene data show CDR1 as LGHDT and CDR2 as YNNKEL (reference sequence). CDR3 size: 14 residues. J was trimmed by 7 bases and V by 5 bases; bases with no gene match: 10. The CDR3, as DNA: TGTGCCAGCAGCAAAAGGGACAGCCCCGGTGGCTACACCTTC. Translation gives CASSKRDSPGGYTF.

This rearrangement joins TRBV2 to TRBJ1-5, with TRBD1 identical over 7 bases. This CDR3 is built from 14 residues. The junction had 4 bases not matched to a gene; V was cut back by 2 bases and J by 6 bases. CDR1 and CDR2 (germline): SNHLY, FYNNEI. This chain's CDR3 is CASSENRGRQPQHF. CDR3 sequence (DNA): TGTGCCAGCAGTGAAAACAGGGGACGTCAGCCCCAGCATTTT.

The CDR3 here is CSASRTSNTGELFF. For the CDR3, the DNA is TGCAGTGCTAGTCGGACTAGCAACACCGGGGAGCTGTTTTTT. The chain joins TRBV20-1 to TRBJ2-2; TRBD2 agrees at 8 bases. Germline lookup yields CDR1 DFQATT and CDR2 SNEGSKA (reference sequence). V dropped 3 bases and J dropped 2; count of bases not matched to a gene: 2. This CDR3 has 14 residues.

This chain links TRBV6-5 with TRBJ2-1; TRBD1 or TRBD2 may be the D gene (7 bases each). The ends were cut back, 4 bases at V and 3 bases at J, with 16 bases in the middle. The CDR3 sequence is 16 residues long. The germline gives CDR1 MNHEY, CDR2 SVGAGI. The CDR3 region has the DNA TGTGCCAGCAGTTCGGACAGGTGGGACTACTACAATGAGCAGTTCTTC. Protein product: CASSSDRWDYYNEQFF.

This sequence joins TRBV5-4 and TRBJ2-1; the match to TRBD2 covers 9 bases. Germline CDR1 and CDR2: SGHNT and YYREEE (reference sequence). The CDR3 has 16 residues. With 4 bases clipped from V and 7 bases from J, the junction kept 12 bases outside the gene matches. CDR3 in DNA: TGTGCCAGCAGCAGCAGGCAGCGGGGGGTGGGTAATGAGCAGTTCTTC. Amino acids: CASSSRQRGVGNEQFF.

The V gene is TRBV15, the J gene TRBJ2-7; D remains ambiguous. CDR3 length: 15 amino acids. Germline loops: CDR1 LNHNV, CDR2 YYDKDF (reference sequence). Trimming removed 0 bases at V and 0 bases at J, with 9 bases between. CDR3 DNA: TGTGCCACCAGCAGAGAACCTGCGCGCTCCTACGAGCAGTACTTC. As protein: CATSREPARSYEQYF.

The chain joins TRBV11-3 to TRBJ2-1; TRBD2 aligns across 10 bases. The trim removed 6 bases at V and 10 bases at J, leaving 9 bases unmatched. This CDR3 spans 14 amino acids. CDR1 SGHNT and CDR2 YENEEA come from the germline V gene. Written as DNA, the CDR3 is TGTGCCAGCAGTCAGCGGGGGGGCTGGGCCGAGCAGTTCTTC. As protein: CASSQRGGWAEQFF.

V usage is TRBV9 and J usage is TRBJ2-3, with D tentatively TRBD1 or TRBD2 (5 bases each). Germline V lookup: CDR1 SGDLS, CDR2 YYNGEE. The ends were cut back, 3 bases at V and 1 base at J, with 12 bases in the middle. The CDR3 is 15 residues long. The DNA of the CDR3 is TGTGCCAGCAGCGGAGAGGGACCCCGCACAGATACGCAGTATTTT. Its translation: CASSGEGPRTDTQYF.

This clone was seen just once. This sequence joins TRBV25-1 and TRBJ2-3, with TRBD2 identical over 15 bases. Germline CDR1 reads MGHDK; CDR2 reads SYGVNS. This CDR3 contains 16 residues. V gave up 4 bases and J gave up 2 bases; unmatched junction bases: 1. The CDR3 loop reads CASSGTSGRATDTQYF. As DNA, the CDR3 is TGTGCCAGCAGTGGGACTAGCGGGAGGGCCACAGATACGCAGTATTTT.

The chain has TRBV7-3 and TRBJ2-1; 10 nucleotides line up with TRBD2. The CDR3 has 15 residues. Germline CDR1 is SGHTA and CDR2 is FQGTGA. The ends lost 4 bases at V and 4 bases at J; junction bases unmatched: 4. The CDR3 DNA reads TGTGCCAGCAGCTCTGCTAGCGGGGGATACAATGAGCAGTTCTTC. Its translation is CASSSASGGYNEQFF.